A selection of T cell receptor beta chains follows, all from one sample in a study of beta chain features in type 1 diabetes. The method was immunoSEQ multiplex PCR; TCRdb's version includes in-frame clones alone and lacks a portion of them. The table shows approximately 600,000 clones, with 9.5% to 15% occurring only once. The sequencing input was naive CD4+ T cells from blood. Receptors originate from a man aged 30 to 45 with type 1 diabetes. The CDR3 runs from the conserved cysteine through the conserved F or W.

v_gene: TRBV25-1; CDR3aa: CASSDRLADEQFF
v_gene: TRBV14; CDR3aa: CASSQQDTGELFF
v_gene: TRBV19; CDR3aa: CASSDASGGGEQFF
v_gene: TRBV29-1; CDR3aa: CSGRTGVNTGELFF
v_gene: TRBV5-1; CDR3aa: CASSLRQAAGTQYF
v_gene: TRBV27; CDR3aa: CASSSVGDTQYF
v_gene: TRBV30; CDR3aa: CAWAGQARANVLTF
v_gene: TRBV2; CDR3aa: CASSETGAFYGYTF
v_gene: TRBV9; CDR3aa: CASSGRTASYEQYF
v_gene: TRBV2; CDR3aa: CASSDRTGQGTQYF
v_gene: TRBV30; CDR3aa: CAWNSDDTDTQYF
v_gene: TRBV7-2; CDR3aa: CASSLMAASGGLVTDTQYF
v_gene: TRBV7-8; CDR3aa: CASSLATSAPETQYF
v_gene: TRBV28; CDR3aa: CASSLDRDGEQYF
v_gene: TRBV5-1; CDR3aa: CASSPAPGLADLQETQYF
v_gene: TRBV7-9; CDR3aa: CASSPYDQGKLFF
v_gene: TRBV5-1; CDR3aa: CASSLDPSGGNNEQFF
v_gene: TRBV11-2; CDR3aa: CASSPLREVLRGETQYF
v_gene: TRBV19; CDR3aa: CASSMILAFYGYTF
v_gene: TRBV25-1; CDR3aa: CASSDDRGEGYTF
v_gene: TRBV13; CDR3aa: CASSLGAGAEGNTIYF
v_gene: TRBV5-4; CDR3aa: CASSLGRVRGAGGYTF
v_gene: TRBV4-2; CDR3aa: CASSQETGISYNEQFF
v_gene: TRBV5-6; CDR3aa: CASSLEAGAAETQYF
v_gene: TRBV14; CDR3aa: CASSLSGTSVKTQYF
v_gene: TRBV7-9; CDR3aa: CASSSGQGYGYTF
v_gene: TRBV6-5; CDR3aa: CASSYSGTTVISEQYF
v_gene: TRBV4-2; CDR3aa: CASSQNYEQYF
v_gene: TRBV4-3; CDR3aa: CASSQFLAGAPDTQYF
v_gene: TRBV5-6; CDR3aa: CASSFRDPPLHF
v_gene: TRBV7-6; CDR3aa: CASSTMVTAFF
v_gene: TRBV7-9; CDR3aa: CASSNNYGYTF
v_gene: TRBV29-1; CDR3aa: CSVEEWGANVLTF
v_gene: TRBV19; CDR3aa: CASSNQGTEAFF
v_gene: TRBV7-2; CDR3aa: CASSFQGNQPQHF